This T cell receptor (beta chain) was recovered during a study of T cell changes during pregnancy in multiple sclerosis. The CDR3 covers 15 residues. Germline loops: CDR1 SQVTM, CDR2 ANQGSEA. J gave up 1 base and V 1 base, and 7 bases lay outside the gene matches. The sample holds one count of this clone. Some clones are missing from TCRdb's copy, which holds only in-frame ones; the method was immunoSEQ multiplex PCR. This table has approximately 37,000 clones, roughly 94% appearing once. The receptor was isolated from a female donor with multiple sclerosis, enrolled in a pregnancy study. V gene TRBV29-1 combines with J gene TRBJ2-7; 7 bases match TRBD2. Sequenced material: peripheral blood, taken in the third trimester of pregnancy. The CDR3 sequence is CSVEGAAGVSYEQYF. The CDR3, as DNA: TGCAGCGTTGAAGGGGCGGCGGGGGTGTCCTACGAGCAGTACTTC.